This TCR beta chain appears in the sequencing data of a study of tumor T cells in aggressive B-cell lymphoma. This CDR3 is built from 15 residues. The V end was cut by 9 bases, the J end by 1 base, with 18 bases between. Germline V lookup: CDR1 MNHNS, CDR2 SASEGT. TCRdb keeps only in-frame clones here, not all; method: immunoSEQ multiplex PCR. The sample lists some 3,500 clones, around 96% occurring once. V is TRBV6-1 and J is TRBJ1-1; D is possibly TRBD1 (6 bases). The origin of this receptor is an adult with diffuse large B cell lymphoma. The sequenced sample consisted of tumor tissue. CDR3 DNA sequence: TGTGCCAGTACAGATAATCCAGGGGCGAACACTGAAGCTTTCTTT. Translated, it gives CASTDNPGANTEAFF.